This T cell receptor (beta chain) was retrieved from a study of CD8 T cells in Susac syndrome. There are 15 residues in the CDR3. V was clipped by 4 bases and J by 7 bases; unmatched bases: 2. The T cells that were sequenced for TCR beta were CD8+ and CD4+ cells from blood. Multiple sclerosis controls were treatment-naive patients with stable or active relapsing-remitting disease. FACS was used to enrich TEMRA cells, whereas the CD8+ and CD4+ T cells were obtained by negative isolation. Random hexamers were used to reverse transcribe the RNA input (about 0.45 to 1 ug). Across 54 Vbeta and 13 Jbeta, TCR beta CDR3 was amplified with immunoSEQ multiplex PCR. TCRdb used MiXCR to reprocess the immunoSEQ multiplex PCR reads, holding one entry per CDR3 protein. The table records over 350,000 distinct CDR3 sequences, around 85% of them present only once.

The sample consisted of CD8+ T cells from PBMCs. This TCR was sampled from a human donor with multiple sclerosis. The rearrangement links TRBV12-3 or TRBV12-4 to TRBJ1-6; 12 positions match TRBD1. The CDR3 DNA reads as TGTGCCAGCAGTTATGGGACAGGGGGCAATTCACCCCTCCACTTT. This sequence encodes CASSYGTGGNSPLHF.